This TCR beta chain appears in the sequencing data of a study of shared clonotypes between healthy human individuals. Study-level findings and limits: Rarefaction showed sorted-subset sequencing was incomplete despite large depth.

An assay was performed, and its level was deep. The material for each subset, its genomic DNA, was split evenly across several immunoSEQ plates. Generated by immunoSEQ multiplex PCR, the TCRdb table keeps only in-frame clones and is missing some. The data hold about 1.1 million clones, with around 77% observed a single time. Both subsets, CD45RA+ naive and CD45RA-negative memory, were split from the CD4+ cells. Germline V lookup: CDR1 SGHRS, CDR2 YFSETQ. Trimming left V 4 bases short and J 3 bases short, with 20 bases between. The length of the CDR3 is 16 residues. Comment on this clone: Its antigen is not known.

The receptor was derived from a man aged 18 to 30 in good health. Some clones in this sample may be carry-over from other donors' samples. The specimen sequenced was memory CD4+ T cells from PBMCs. Subset noted: CD45RA-negative fraction. The gene calls are TRBV5-1 and TRBJ2-7; D is undetermined. CDR3 coding DNA: TGCGCCAGCAGCCCTGGACCATCGCAACGTGTCTACGAGCAGTACTTC. It translates to CASSPGPSQRVYEQYF.